This is a list of T cell receptor beta chains from one sample in a study of technical replicates of blood from several donors. Assay: immunoSEQ multiplex PCR; the TCRdb copy retains only in-frame clones and omits some. Here the sample spans 66,000 or so clones, roughly 97% being singletons. The sample was T cells isolated from PBMCs. The source is a human donor in good health. The CDR3 runs from the conserved cysteine through the conserved F or W. Rows may omit the clone size; those that give it use once, few, many or a size class.

clone size	V gene	CDR3 length	J gene	CDR3 protein
few	TRBV4-1	15	TRBJ1-4	CASSPRDRGYEKLFF
.	TRBV5-6	15	TRBJ2-1	CASSLAQGGLNEQFF
.	TRBV5-6	16	TRBJ2-1	CASSLVSGLGYNEQFF
.	TRBV28	18	TRBJ2-6	CASSLVDRFSSGANVLTF
once	TRBV7-9	16	TRBJ2-7	CASSRPGLAGDSEQYF
.	TRBV7-8	13	TRBJ1-2	CASSPRDILGYTF
.	TRBV5-4	13	TRBJ2-1	CASSWALGDEQFF
.	TRBV10-1	14	TRBJ2-3	CATSDGGNTDTQYF
.	TRBV9	15	TRBJ1-6	CASGVIGAYNSPLHF
.	TRBV7-8	14	TRBJ2-7	CASSRTSGIDEQYF
.	TRBV2	14	TRBJ1-1	CASSRVKMNTEAFF
.	TRBV11-2	14	TRBJ1-2	CASSLDQGFYGYTF
.	TRBV27	16	TRBJ2-3	CASSLSAETSTDTQYF